This is a list of T cell receptor beta chains from one sample in a study of blood T cell repertoires in COVID-19. TCRdb keeps only in-frame clones here, not all; method: immunoSEQ multiplex PCR. The sample shows 350,000 to 500,000 clones, nearly 90% of them seen only once. The specimen sequenced was PBMCs or T cells enriched from blood (not recorded which). These TCRs come from a woman younger than 35 who had been exposed to COVID-19. Both conserved end residues are part of each CDR3. Fields, in order: J gene, CDR3 length, V gene, CDR3 protein.

j_gene: TRBJ2-1
len: 14
v_gene: TRBV28
CDR3aa: CASSLVGAGNEQFF

j_gene: TRBJ2-7
len: 14
v_gene: TRBV13
CDR3aa: CASSPRDRGYEQYF

j_gene: TRBJ2-2
len: 16
v_gene: TRBV7-8
CDR3aa: CASSFGQPANTGELFF

j_gene: TRBJ1-1
len: 17
v_gene: TRBV5-1
CDR3aa: CASSLPDGTALNTEAFF

j_gene: TRBJ2-1
len: 14
v_gene: TRBV6-6
CDR3aa: CASIRDPDNNEQFF

j_gene: TRBJ2-5
len: 15
v_gene: TRBV5-4
CDR3aa: CASRADRGRKETQYF

j_gene: TRBJ2-7
len: 15
v_gene: TRBV4-1
CDR3aa: CASSQTAGDSYEQYF

j_gene: TRBJ1-5
len: 15
v_gene: TRBV11-2
CDR3aa: CASSLSGLGHQPQHF

j_gene: TRBJ2-3
len: 18
v_gene: TRBV5-8
CDR3aa: CASSSSRTSGDSTDTQYF

j_gene: TRBJ1-5
len: 15
v_gene: TRBV2
CDR3aa: CASSEGGGPNQPQHF

j_gene: TRBJ2-7
len: 15
v_gene: TRBV11-2
CDR3aa: CASSLSGAPAYEQYF

j_gene: TRBJ1-2
len: 17
v_gene: TRBV12-5
CDR3aa: CASGSMVGQSFNYGYTF

j_gene: TRBJ2-3
len: 15
v_gene: TRBV28
CDR3aa: CASSLGTSGVGTQYF

j_gene: TRBJ1-1
len: 13
v_gene: TRBV6-5
CDR3aa: CASSWTGDTEAFF

j_gene: TRBJ1-2
len: 16
v_gene: TRBV3-1/TRBV3-2
CDR3aa: CASSRTTTGLNYGYTF